These 32 T cell receptor beta chains were all obtained from the same sample, sequenced in a study of blood T cell repertoires in COVID-19. Only in-frame clones appear in the TCRdb table, and some are missing; sequencing was by immunoSEQ multiplex PCR. The table lists 110,000 to 150,000 clones, 60% to 85% of them singletons. Source material: peripheral blood. Every receptor here comes from a woman aged 55-69 years with acute or convalescent COVID-19.

The chain couples TRBV23-1 to TRBJ1-5, with D hard to call. TRBV23-1 is labeled an ORF, and its function is uncertain. The CDR3 loop spans 16 amino acids. The V gene lost 2 bases and the J gene lost 0 bases, with 11 bases spanning the gap. The CDR3 is CASSQEQNLSNQPQHF. The CDR3 nucleotides read TGCGCCAGCAGTCAAGAACAGAACCTTAGCAATCAGCCCCAGCATTTT.

The V call is TRBV28, the J call TRBJ1-5; D is uncertain. This CDR3 contains 15 residues. Trimming removed 7 bases at V and 0 bases at J, with 13 bases between. Germline CDR1 MDHEN, CDR2 SYDVKM. The CDR3 region has the DNA TGTGCCAGCATCCCCGGTACAGCTAGCAATCAGCCCCAGCATTTT. Translating gives CASIPGTASNQPQHF. Full variable domain (missing parts from reference TRBV28 and TRBJ1-5): DVKVTQSSRYLVKRTGEKVFLECVQDMDHENMFWYRQDPGLGLRLIYFSYDVKMKEKGDIPEGYSVSREKKERFSLILESASTNQTSMYLCASIPGTASNQPQHFGDGTRLSIL.

This rearrangement joins TRBV5-4 to TRBJ2-7; the D gene is possibly TRBD2 (5 bases). CDR1 is SGHNT, CDR2 YYREEE, per germline (reference sequence). V lost 4 bases and J 1 base, leaving 15 bases between the germline ends. The CDR3 is 15 amino acids. CDR3 bases: TGTGCCAGCAGCCCTGAGGCTAGCCCATCCTACGAGCAGTACTTC. As protein: CASSPEASPSYEQYF. The whole variable domain, remainder taken from reference TRBV5-4 and TRBJ2-7, is ETGVTQSPTHLIKTRGQQVTLRCSSQSGHNTVSWYQQALGQGPQFIFQYYREEENGRGNFPPRFSGLQFPNYSSELNVNALELDDSALYLCASSPEASPSYEQYFGPGTRLTVT.

V and J are TRBV19 and TRBJ1-5; possible D gene TRBD1, 5 bases. The CDR3 contains 14 residues. The germline CDR1 and CDR2 sequences are LNHDA and SQIVND (reference sequence). Trimming shortened V by 6 bases and J by 5 bases, and 14 bases separated the two germline ends. The CDR3 is CASRNRPGDQPQHF. CDR3 sequence (DNA): TGTGCCAGTAGAAACCGGCCGGGGGATCAGCCCCAGCATTTT.

The rearrangement uses TRBV7-6 and TRBJ2-5, with 12 bases aligning to TRBD1. The CDR3 sequence is 16 residues long. Germline V CDR1 and CDR2: SGHVS, FNYEAQ. Trimming removed 5 bases from V and 6 bases from J; junction bases left unmatched: 10. CDR3 in DNA: TGTGCCAGCAGCCAGCCGGGACAGGGGGCGCGACAGACCCAGTACTTC. Its protein product is CASSQPGQGARQTQYF.

This chain links TRBV27 with TRBJ2-5; 11 bases align to TRBD1. The CDR3 is 16 amino acids. In germline, CDR1 is MNHEY, CDR2 SMNVEV (reference sequence). Trimming cost V 5 bases and J 4 bases; bases outside gene matches: 9. The CDR3: CASSPHPGQGGETQYF. CDR3 nucleotides: TGTGCCAGCAGTCCCCATCCGGGACAGGGGGGAGAGACCCAGTACTTC.

The gene calls are TRBV29-1 and TRBJ2-3; D uncertain. The V end lost 2 bases, the J end lost 1 base, and 4 bases lay between the germline ends. Germline assignment: CDR1 SQVTM and CDR2 ANQGSEA. The CDR3 extends over 12 amino acids. CDR3 in amino acids: CSVEQGTDTQYF. The CDR3, as DNA: TGCAGCGTTGAACAGGGCACAGATACGCAGTATTTT.

The CDR3 nucleotides read TGTGCCAGCCTGATGGGACTAGCGGGCAATGAGCAGTTCTTC. Translation: CASLMGLAGNEQFF. The rearrangement uses TRBV11-3 and TRBJ2-1; 12 bases fit TRBD2. The CDR3 contains 14 residues. V shed 8 bases and J 6 bases; nucleotides not matched to a gene: 5. Per the germline V gene, CDR1 is SGHNT and CDR2 is YENEEA.

The sample holds a few counts of this clone. This chain connects TRBV28 to TRBJ1-5, with 9 positions matching TRBD1. The V gene end was trimmed by 6 bases and the J gene end by 2 bases; junction bases not matched to a gene: 5. The length of the CDR3 is 15 residues. In germline, CDR1 is MDHEN, CDR2 SYDVKM. The CDR3 is CASRWTGVGNQPQHF. CDR3 bases: TGTGCCAGCAGATGGACAGGGGTTGGCAATCAGCCCCAGCATTTT. Full variable domain (remainder filled in from reference TRBV28 and TRBJ1-5): DVKVTQSSRYLVKRTGEKVFLECVQDMDHENMFWYRQDPGLGLRLIYFSYDVKMKEKGDIPEGYSVSREKKERFSLILESASTNQTSMYLCASRWTGVGNQPQHFGDGTRLSIL.

This clone was counted between two and nine times. V usage is TRBV6-5 and J usage is TRBJ2-1; D is perhaps TRBD2 (5 bases). The V gene's germline CDR1 is MNHEY and CDR2 SVGAGI. Trimming took 6 bases from V and 1 from J, leaving 10 bases between them. The CDR3 has 14 amino acids. This chain's CDR3 is CASRTSGSYNEQFF. Here the CDR3 DNA reads TGTGCCAGCAGGACAAGCGGTTCCTACAATGAGCAGTTCTTC.

The chain joins TRBV20-1 to TRBJ2-3; D not certain. V was shortened by 5 bases and J by 3 bases, with 6 bases between the two germline ends. CDR3 length: 11 amino acids. CDR1 DFQATT and CDR2 SNEGSKA come from the germline V gene (reference sequence). This chain's CDR3 is CSASLTDTQYF. The CDR3 bases are TGCAGTGCTTCCCTGACAGATACGCAGTATTTT.

The chain has TRBV5-1 and TRBJ1-3; possible D gene TRBD1, 5 bases. The CDR3 is made up of 15 amino acids. Trimming removed 1 base at V and 0 bases at J, with 8 bases between. Germline loops: CDR1 SGHRS, CDR2 YFSETQ. CDR3 region: CASSLWGDSGNTIYF. For the CDR3, the DNA is TGCGCCAGCAGCTTGTGGGGCGACTCTGGAAACACCATATATTTT.

The genes are TRBV5-8 and TRBJ1-2; 7 bases align to TRBD1. With 4 bases clipped from V and 4 bases from J, the junction kept 10 bases outside the gene matches. From germline, CDR1 is SGHTS and CDR2 YDEGEE. The CDR3 is made up of 15 amino acids. CDR3 loop: CASSTSRQGGYGYTF. The CDR3 region has the DNA TGTGCCAGCAGCACCTCCCGACAGGGCGGCTATGGCTACACCTTC.

The rearrangement links TRBV28 to TRBJ1-3; 10 bases are a match to TRBD1. Germline loops: CDR1 MDHEN, CDR2 SYDVKM. The CDR3 totals 15 residues. The junction had 7 bases not matched to a gene; V was cut back by 4 bases and J by 7 bases. In DNA, the CDR3 is TGTGCCAGCAGTTCGACAGGGGGCTCGTGGAACACCATATATTTT. The encoded protein is CASSSTGGSWNTIYF.

The chain links TRBV11-3 to TRBJ2-1; 8 nucleotides align to TRBD1. The CDR3 runs to 15 residues. CDR1 SGHNT and CDR2 YENEEA come from the germline V gene. V lost 5 bases to trimming and J lost 6 bases; unmatched junction nucleotides: 9. The CDR3: CASSPPAGTGNEQFF. CDR3 DNA: TGTGCCAGCAGCCCCCCCGCCGGGACAGGCAATGAGCAGTTCTTC.

V usage is TRBV5-1 and J usage is TRBJ2-1; 7 nucleotides align to TRBD2. Unmatched junction bases numbered 7, after V lost 2 bases and J lost 5 bases. This CDR3 has 15 amino acids. Germline V gene sequence: CDR1 SGHRS, CDR2 YFSETQ. This CDR3 reads CASSLPAGRHNEQFF. The CDR3 DNA reads as TGCGCCAGCAGCTTACCAGCGGGACGACACAATGAGCAGTTCTTC.

This sequence joins TRBV10-3 and TRBJ2-5, with TRBD2 identical over 8 bases. Germline CDR1 ENHRY, CDR2 SYGVKD. The CDR3 sequence is 17 residues long. The V segment lost 11 bases and the J segment 3 bases; nucleotides outside the gene matches: 20. The CDR3 region has the DNA TGTGCCTCATCGGCGGGGGGTAGCGGAACAAATGAAGAGACCCAGTACTTC. This gives the protein CASSAGGSGTNEETQYF.

V usage is TRBV2 and J usage is TRBJ2-5; TRBD2 aligns across 8 bases. Germline V gene data show CDR1 as SNHLY and CDR2 as FYNNEI. V was pared by 4 bases and J by 3 bases, with 4 bases of the junction left unmatched. The CDR3 extends over 14 amino acids. The CDR3 loop reads CASSAVLAEETQYF. Here the CDR3 DNA reads TGTGCCAGCAGTGCAGTACTAGCGGAAGAGACCCAGTACTTC. Combining the CDR3 with reference TRBV2 and TRBJ2-5 gives the whole variable domain EPEVTQTPSHQVTQMGQEVILRCVPISNHLYFYWYRQILGQKVEFLVSFYNNEISEKSEIFDDQFSVERPDGSNFTLKIRSTKLEDSAMYFCASSAVLAEETQYFGPGTRLLVL.

This chain links TRBV14 with TRBJ2-5, with D possibly being TRBD1 (6 bases). CDR1 and CDR2 from the germline V gene are SGHDN and FVKESK. Trimming shortened V by 3 bases and J by 0 bases, and 11 bases separated the two germline ends. The CDR3 extends over 15 amino acids. The CDR3 region is CASSQGARYQETQYF. DNA of the CDR3: TGTGCCAGCAGCCAGGGGGCCAGGTACCAAGAGACCCAGTACTTC. Full variable domain (outside the CDR3, taken from reference TRBV14 and TRBJ2-5): EAGVTQFPSHSVIEKGQTVTLRCDPISGHDNLYWYRRVMGKEIKFLLHFVKESKQDESGMPNNRFLAERTGGTYSTLKVQPAELEDSGVYFCASSQGARYQETQYFGPGTRLLVL.

The J gene is TRBJ1-5, the V gene TRBV28, with D perhaps TRBD1 (5 bases). The CDR3 contains 16 residues. Germline V gene sequence: CDR1 MDHEN, CDR2 SYDVKM. V lost 3 bases to trimming and J lost 2 bases, with 14 bases between them. The CDR3 nucleotides read TGTGCCAGCAGTTTTAGGAGGGGTGGGGGCAATCAGCCCCAGCATTTT. Protein product: CASSFRRGGGNQPQHF.

The J gene is TRBJ2-3, the V gene TRBV14, with 8 bases identical to TRBD2. Germline trimming cut 1 base from V and 3 bases from J; bases unmatched to any gene: 9. The germline CDR1 and CDR2 sequences are SGHDN and FVKESK. The CDR3 is 17 residues long. This CDR3 reads CASSQVVRAGGTDTQYF. In nucleotides, the CDR3 is TGTGCCAGCAGCCAAGTAGTGCGTGCGGGAGGTACAGATACGCAGTATTTT.

This chain connects TRBV27 to TRBJ2-4; a weak D match, TRBD1 (7 bases). Germline V gene lookup returns CDR1 MNHEY and CDR2 SMNVEV (reference sequence). The CDR3 runs to 13 residues. The V gene lost 6 bases and the J gene lost 7 bases, with 13 bases spanning the gap. CDR3 protein: CASRTTGRNIQYF. CDR3 in DNA: TGTGCCAGCAGGACGACAGGGAGGAACATTCAGTACTTC.

V is TRBV7-2 and J is TRBJ2-2; a weak D match, TRBD2 (6 bases). This CDR3 contains 15 residues. Germline loops: CDR1 SGHTA, CDR2 FQGNSA. Deletions cut 1 base from V and 3 bases from J, with 9 bases between. DNA for the CDR3: TGTGCCAGCAGCTTAGACGGGAGTGACACCGGGGAGCTGTTTTTT. Its translation: CASSLDGSDTGELFF. The full variable domain, in which reference TRBV7-2 and TRBJ2-2 provide the parts outside the CDR3, is GAGVSQSPSNKVTEKGKDVELRCDPISGHTALYWYRQSLGQGLEFLIYFQGNSAPDKSGLPSDRFSAERTGGSVSTLTIQRTQQEDSAVYLCASSLDGSDTGELFFGEGSRLTVL.

V usage is TRBV28 and J usage is TRBJ1-2; D uncertain. Germline CDR1 and CDR2: MDHEN and SYDVKM. V lost 5 bases and J lost 4, with 17 bases in between. CDR3 length: 15 residues. The CDR3 DNA reads TGTGCCAGCAGTCTATTAGCTTTTGTGCGCTATGGCTACACCTTC. Protein sequence: CASSLLAFVRYGYTF.

J is TRBJ1-2 and V is TRBV29-1, with D possibly matching TRBD1 (5 bases). From germline, CDR1 is SQVTM and CDR2 ANQGSEA. V lost 7 bases and J lost 2, with 14 bases in between. The length of the CDR3 is 13 residues. In DNA, the CDR3 is TGCAGCGCCGGGTCAGGGCAGAACTATGGCTACACCTTC. Translation: CSAGSGQNYGYTF.

This chain links TRBV28 with TRBJ1-5; D not resolved. V was pared by 4 bases and J by 0 bases, with 7 bases between. Germline CDR1 and CDR2: MDHEN and SYDVKM. The CDR3 consists of 14 residues. Written as DNA, the CDR3 is TGTGCCAGCAGTTACACGCCTAGCAATCAGCCCCAGCATTTT. This translates into CASSYTPSNQPQHF.

Only one count was recorded for this clone. The chain combines TRBV6-5 with TRBJ2-7, with D possibly TRBD1 on 5 matching bases. Germline V gene lookup returns CDR1 MNHEY and CDR2 SVGAGI. The CDR3 has 14 residues. Trimming removed 6 bases from V and 2 bases from J, with 14 bases in between. CDR3 in DNA: TGTGCCAGCAGGAACCAGGGCTGGGCCTACGAGCAGTACTTC. This translates into CASRNQGWAYEQYF.

This clone was found a few times. The chain couples TRBV19 to TRBJ1-1, with D perhaps TRBD1 (6 bases). Germline-derived CDR1 and CDR2 are LNHDA and SQIVND (reference sequence). This CDR3 is 12 amino acids long. The V and J ends lost 4 bases and 11 bases respectively, with 14 bases between them. The CDR3 sequence is CASSSPRQGAFF. The CDR3 DNA follows: TGTGCCAGTAGTAGCCCGCGGCAGGGGGCTTTCTTT.

The rearrangement joins TRBV2 to TRBJ2-7; 7 bases agree with TRBD1. The V gene end was trimmed by 1 base and the J gene end by 0 bases; junction bases not matched to a gene: 3. The CDR3 loop spans 15 amino acids. CDR1 and CDR2 (germline): SNHLY, FYNNEI. CDR3 sequence: CASSEGDSLSYEQYF. The CDR3 bases are TGTGCCAGCAGTGAAGGGGACAGCCTCTCCTACGAGCAGTACTTC.

The rearrangement links TRBV18 to TRBJ2-7, with D possibly TRBD2 on 5 matching bases. Germline assignment: CDR1 KGHSH and CDR2 LQKENI. V was pared by 6 bases and J by 3 bases, with 9 bases between. The CDR3 has 12 amino acids. In DNA form, the CDR3 reads TGTGCCAGCTCCCCTACTAGCTACGAGCAGTACTTC. It is translated as CASSPTSYEQYF. Based on the CDR3 plus reference TRBV18 and TRBJ2-7, the full variable domain is NAGVMQNPRHLVRRRGQEARLRCSPMKGHSHVYWYRQLPEEGLKFMVYLQKENIIDESGMPKERFSAEFPKEGPSILRIQQVVRGDSAAYFCASSPTSYEQYFGPGTRLTVT.

This chain joins TRBV5-6 and TRBJ2-7; 9 nucleotides line up with TRBD2. The trim removed 6 bases at V and 6 bases at J, leaving 10 bases unmatched. The CDR3 totals 14 residues. The germline V gene has CDR1 SGHDT and CDR2 YYEEEE. The CDR3 here is CASTPVAGVAEQYF. CDR3 sequence (DNA): TGTGCCAGCACCCCAGTAGCGGGAGTAGCCGAGCAGTACTTC.

This chain connects TRBV27 to TRBJ1-1; D unclear. Trimming stripped 6 bases from V and 2 bases from J, with 7 bases between. CDR3 length: 12 residues. Germline V CDR1 and CDR2: MNHEY, SMNVEV (reference sequence). The CDR3 DNA reads as TGTGCCAGCAGCCACTCTAACACTGAAGCTTTCTTT. Translated, it gives CASSHSNTEAFF.